This T cell receptor (beta chain) stems from a study of T cell repertoires in cytomegalovirus infection. About the research overall: Signatures in public TCR beta sequences pointed to both CMV infection and matching HLA type.

This clonotype appeared a few times. The antigen is not known. Trimming cost V 1 base and J 5 bases; bases outside gene matches: 8. CDR3 length: 16 amino acids. Germline CDR1 is SGHVS and CDR2 is FNYEAQ. TCRdb reanalysed the reads using MiXCR and keeps one entry per CDR3 protein. Found here are around 130,000 distinct CDR3 sequences, 20% to 30% of them singletons; the top ten hold 34%. The sequence came from a human donor in good health (CMV status not recorded). Some clones in this sample may be carry-over from other donors' samples. Specimen: PBMCs, sequenced either directly or after in vitro stimulation (not recorded which). The gene calls are TRBV7-6 and TRBJ2-1; 7 bases are a match to TRBD2. The CDR3 reads CASSLVSGTMDNEQFF. The CDR3 coding sequence is TGTGCCAGCAGCTTAGTTTCCGGGACTATGGACAATGAGCAGTTCTTC.